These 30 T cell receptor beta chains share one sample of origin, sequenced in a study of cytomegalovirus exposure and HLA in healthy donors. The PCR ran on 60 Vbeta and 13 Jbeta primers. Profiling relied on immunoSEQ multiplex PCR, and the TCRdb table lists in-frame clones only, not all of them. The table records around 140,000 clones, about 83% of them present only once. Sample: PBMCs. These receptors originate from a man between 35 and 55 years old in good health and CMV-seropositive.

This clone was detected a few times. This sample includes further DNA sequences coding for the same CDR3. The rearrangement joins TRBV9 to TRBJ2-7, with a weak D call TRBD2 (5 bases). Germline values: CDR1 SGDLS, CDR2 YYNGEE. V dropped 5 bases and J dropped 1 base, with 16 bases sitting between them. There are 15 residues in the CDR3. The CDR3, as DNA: TGTGCCAGCAGTCCCGGACTGGCGCCGTCCTACGAGCAGTACTTC. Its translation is CASSPGLAPSYEQYF.

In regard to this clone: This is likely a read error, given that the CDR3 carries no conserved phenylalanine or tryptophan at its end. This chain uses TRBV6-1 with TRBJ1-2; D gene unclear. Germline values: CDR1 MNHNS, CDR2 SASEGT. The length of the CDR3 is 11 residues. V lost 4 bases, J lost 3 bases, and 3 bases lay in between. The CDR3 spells CASSAYYGYTL. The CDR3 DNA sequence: TGTGCCAGCAGTGCTTACTATGGCTACACCCTC.

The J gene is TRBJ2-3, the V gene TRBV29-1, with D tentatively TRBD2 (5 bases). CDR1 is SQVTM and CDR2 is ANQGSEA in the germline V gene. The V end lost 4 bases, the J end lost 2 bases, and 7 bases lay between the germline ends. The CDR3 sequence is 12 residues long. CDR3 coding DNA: TGCAGCGTTGCGGGGAACACAGATACGCAGTATTTT. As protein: CSVAGNTDTQYF.

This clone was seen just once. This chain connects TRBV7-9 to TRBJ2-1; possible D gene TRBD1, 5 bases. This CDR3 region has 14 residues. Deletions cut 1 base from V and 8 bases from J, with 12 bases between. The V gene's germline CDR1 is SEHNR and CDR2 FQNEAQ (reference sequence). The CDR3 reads CASSLVVEGDEQFF. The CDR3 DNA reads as TGTGCCAGCAGCTTAGTGGTAGAAGGGGATGAGCAGTTCTTC.

The CDR3 sequence: CAISDGQKKGETQYF. The CDR3 nucleotides read TGTGCCATCAGTGATGGACAGAAAAAAGGGGAGACCCAGTACTTC. The chain is built from TRBV10-3 and TRBJ2-5; D might be TRBD1 (6 bases). The CDR3 spans 15 residues. V lost 3 bases, J lost 5 bases, and 16 bases lay in between. CDR1 ENHRY and CDR2 SYGVKD come from the germline V gene.

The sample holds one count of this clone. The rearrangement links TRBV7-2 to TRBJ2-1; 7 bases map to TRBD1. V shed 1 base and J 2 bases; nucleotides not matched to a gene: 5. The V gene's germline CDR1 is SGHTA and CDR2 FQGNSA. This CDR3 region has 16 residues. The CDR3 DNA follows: TGTGCCAGCAGCTTAGGTGCCGGGACAGCCTACAATGAGCAGTTCTTC. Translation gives CASSLGAGTAYNEQFF.

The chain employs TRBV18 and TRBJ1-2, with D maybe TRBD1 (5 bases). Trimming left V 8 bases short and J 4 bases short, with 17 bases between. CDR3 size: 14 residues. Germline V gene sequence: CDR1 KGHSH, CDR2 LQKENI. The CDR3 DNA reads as TGTGCCAGCGCCCCCGGGGGGTCCGGCTATGGCTACACCTTC. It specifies CASAPGGSGYGYTF.

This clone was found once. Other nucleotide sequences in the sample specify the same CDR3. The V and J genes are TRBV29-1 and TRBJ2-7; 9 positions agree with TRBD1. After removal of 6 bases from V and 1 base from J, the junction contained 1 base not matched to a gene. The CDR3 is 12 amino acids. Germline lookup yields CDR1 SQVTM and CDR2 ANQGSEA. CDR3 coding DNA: TGCAGCGTAGGACAGGGGTCCTACGAGCAGTACTTC. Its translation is CSVGQGSYEQYF.

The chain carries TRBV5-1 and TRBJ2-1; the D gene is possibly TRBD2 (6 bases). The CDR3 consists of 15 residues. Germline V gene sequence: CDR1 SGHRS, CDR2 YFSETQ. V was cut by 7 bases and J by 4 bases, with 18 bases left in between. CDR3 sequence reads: CASAPGVHGYNEQFF. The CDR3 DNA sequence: TGCGCCAGCGCCCCGGGGGTGCACGGTTACAATGAGCAGTTCTTC. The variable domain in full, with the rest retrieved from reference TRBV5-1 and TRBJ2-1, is KAGVTQTPRYLIKTRGQQVTLSCSPISGHRSVSWYQQTPGQGLQFLFEYFSETQRNKGNFPGRFSGRQFSNSRSEMNVSTLELGDSALYLCASAPGVHGYNEQFFGPGTRLTVL.

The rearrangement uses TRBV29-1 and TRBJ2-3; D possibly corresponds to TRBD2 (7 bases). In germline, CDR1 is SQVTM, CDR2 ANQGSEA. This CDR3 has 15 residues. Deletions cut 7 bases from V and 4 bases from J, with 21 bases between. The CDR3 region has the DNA TGCAGCGGGAGGGACACGGGAGGAGGGGCAGATACGCAGTATTTT. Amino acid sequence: CSGRDTGGGADTQYF.

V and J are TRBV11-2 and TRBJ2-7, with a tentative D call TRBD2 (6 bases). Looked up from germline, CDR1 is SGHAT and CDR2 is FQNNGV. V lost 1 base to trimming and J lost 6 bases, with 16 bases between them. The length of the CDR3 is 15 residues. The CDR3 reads CASSLVLGGFGEQYF. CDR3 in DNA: TGTGCCAGCAGCTTAGTGTTGGGGGGATTCGGCGAGCAGTACTTC.

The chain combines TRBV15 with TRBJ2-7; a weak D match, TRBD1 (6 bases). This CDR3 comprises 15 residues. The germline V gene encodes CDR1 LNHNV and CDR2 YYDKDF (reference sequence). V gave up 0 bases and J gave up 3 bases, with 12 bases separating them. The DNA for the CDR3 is TGTGCCACCAGCAGAGACCTCGACAGGAGCTACGAGCAGTACTTC. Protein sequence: CATSRDLDRSYEQYF. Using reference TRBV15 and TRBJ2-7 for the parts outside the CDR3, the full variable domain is DAMVIQNPRYQVTQFGKPVTLSCSQTLNHNVMYWYQQKSSQAPKLLFHYYDKDFNNEADTPDNFQSRRPNTSFCFLDIRSPGLGDTAMYLCATSRDLDRSYEQYFGPGTRLTVT.

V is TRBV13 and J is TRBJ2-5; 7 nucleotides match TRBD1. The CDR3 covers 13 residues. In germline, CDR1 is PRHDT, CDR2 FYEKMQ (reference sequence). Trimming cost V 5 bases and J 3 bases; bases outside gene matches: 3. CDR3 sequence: CASSRTGEETQYF. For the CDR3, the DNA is TGTGCCAGCAGCCGTACAGGGGAAGAGACCCAGTACTTC.

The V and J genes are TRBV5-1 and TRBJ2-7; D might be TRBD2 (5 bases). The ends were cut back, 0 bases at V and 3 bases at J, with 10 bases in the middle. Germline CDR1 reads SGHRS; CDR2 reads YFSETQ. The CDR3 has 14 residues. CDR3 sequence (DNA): TGCGCCAGCAGCTTGGAGCCGACTAACTACGAGCAGTACTTC. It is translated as CASSLEPTNYEQYF.

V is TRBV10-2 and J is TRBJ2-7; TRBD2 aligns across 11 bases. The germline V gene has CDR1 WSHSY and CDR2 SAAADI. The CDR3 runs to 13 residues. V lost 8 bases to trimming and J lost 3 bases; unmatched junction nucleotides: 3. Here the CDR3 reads CASSGTSGYEQYF. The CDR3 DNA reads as TGCGCCAGCTCCGGGACTAGCGGCTACGAGCAGTACTTC.

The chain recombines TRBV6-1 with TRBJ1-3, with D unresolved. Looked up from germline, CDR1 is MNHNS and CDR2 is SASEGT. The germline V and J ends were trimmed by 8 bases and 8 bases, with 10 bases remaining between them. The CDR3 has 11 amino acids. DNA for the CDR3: TGTGCCAGCGTCCGGTTTGACACCATATATTTT. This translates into CASVRFDTIYF.

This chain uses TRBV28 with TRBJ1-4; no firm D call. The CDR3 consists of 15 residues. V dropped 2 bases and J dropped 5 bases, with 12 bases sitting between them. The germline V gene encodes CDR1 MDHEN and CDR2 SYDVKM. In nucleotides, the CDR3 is TGTGCCAGCAGTTTAAGAGGGTCCTACAATGAAAAACTGTTTTTT. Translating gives CASSLRGSYNEKLFF.

The DNA of the CDR3 is TGCAGCGTTGGGCGCGGGGGGTCCTACAATGAGCAGTTCTTC. It encodes CSVGRGGSYNEQFF. The J gene is TRBJ2-1, the V gene TRBV29-1; TRBD2 aligns across 8 bases. Germline lookup yields CDR1 SQVTM and CDR2 ANQGSEA. The CDR3 totals 14 residues. The junction had 3 bases not matched to a gene; V was cut back by 4 bases and J by 1 base.

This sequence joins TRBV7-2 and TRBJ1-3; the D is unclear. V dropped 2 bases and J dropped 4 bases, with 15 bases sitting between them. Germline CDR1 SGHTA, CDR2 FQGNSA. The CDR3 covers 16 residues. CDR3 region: CASSLPRAGRGNTIYF. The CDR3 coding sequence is TGTGCCAGCAGCTTACCCCGAGCAGGCCGGGGAAACACCATATATTTT. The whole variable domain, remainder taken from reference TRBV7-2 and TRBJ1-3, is GAGVSQSPSNKVTEKGKDVELRCDPISGHTALYWYRQSLGQGLEFLIYFQGNSAPDKSGLPSDRFSAERTGGSVSTLTIQRTQQEDSAVYLCASSLPRAGRGNTIYFGEGSWLTVV.

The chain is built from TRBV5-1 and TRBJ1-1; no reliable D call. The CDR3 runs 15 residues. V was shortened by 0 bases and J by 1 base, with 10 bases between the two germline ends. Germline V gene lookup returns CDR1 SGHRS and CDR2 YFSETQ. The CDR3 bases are TGCGCCAGCAGCTTGGGTCGGAGTAAGAACACTGAAGCTTTCTTT. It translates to CASSLGRSKNTEAFF.

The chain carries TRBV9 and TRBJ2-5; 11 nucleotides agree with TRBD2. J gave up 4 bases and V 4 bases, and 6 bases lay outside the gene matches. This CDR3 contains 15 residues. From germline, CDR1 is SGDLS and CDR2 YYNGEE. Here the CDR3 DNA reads TGTGCCAGCAGCTTAGGGACTAGCGGTTTAGAGACCCAGTACTTC. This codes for CASSLGTSGLETQYF.

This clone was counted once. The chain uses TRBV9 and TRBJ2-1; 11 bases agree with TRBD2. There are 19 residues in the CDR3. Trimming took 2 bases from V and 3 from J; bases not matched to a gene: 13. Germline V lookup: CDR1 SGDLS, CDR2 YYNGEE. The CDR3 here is CASSVGTSGTLGLYNEQFF. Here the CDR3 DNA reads TGTGCCAGCAGCGTCGGGACTAGCGGCACGTTAGGGCTCTACAATGAGCAGTTCTTC.

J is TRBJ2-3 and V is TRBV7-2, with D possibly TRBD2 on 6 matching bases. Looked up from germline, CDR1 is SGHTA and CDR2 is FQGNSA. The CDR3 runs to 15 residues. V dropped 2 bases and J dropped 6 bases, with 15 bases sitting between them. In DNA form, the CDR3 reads TGTGCCAGCAGCTTATTATTCGGGAGAATTGATACGCAGTATTTT. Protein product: CASSLLFGRIDTQYF. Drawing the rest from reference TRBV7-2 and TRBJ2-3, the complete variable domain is GAGVSQSPSNKVTEKGKDVELRCDPISGHTALYWYRQSLGQGLEFLIYFQGNSAPDKSGLPSDRFSAERTGGSVSTLTIQRTQQEDSAVYLCASSLLFGRIDTQYFGPGTRLTVL.

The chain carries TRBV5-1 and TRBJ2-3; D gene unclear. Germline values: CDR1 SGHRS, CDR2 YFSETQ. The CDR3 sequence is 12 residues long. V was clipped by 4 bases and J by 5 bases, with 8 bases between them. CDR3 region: CASSAARDTQYF. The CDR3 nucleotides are TGCGCCAGCAGCGCAGCTAGAGATACGCAGTATTTT.

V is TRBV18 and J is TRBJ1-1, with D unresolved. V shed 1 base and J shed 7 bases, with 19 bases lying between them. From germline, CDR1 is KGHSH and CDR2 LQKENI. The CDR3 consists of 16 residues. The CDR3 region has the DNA TGTGCCAGCTCACCACGGGTCTTAAGTTCATCGGGTGAAGCTTTCTTT. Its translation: CASSPRVLSSSGEAFF.

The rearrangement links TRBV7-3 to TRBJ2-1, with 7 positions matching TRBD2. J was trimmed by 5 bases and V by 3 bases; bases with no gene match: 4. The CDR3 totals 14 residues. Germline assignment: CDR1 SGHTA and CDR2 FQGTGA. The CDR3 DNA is TGTGCCAGCAGCTTCAGCGGGGCTCACAATGAGCAGTTCTTC. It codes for CASSFSGAHNEQFF.

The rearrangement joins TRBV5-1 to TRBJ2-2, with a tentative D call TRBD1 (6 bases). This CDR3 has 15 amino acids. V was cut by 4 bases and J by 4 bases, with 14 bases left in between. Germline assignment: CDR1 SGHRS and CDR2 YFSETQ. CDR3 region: CASSLRQDGTGELFF. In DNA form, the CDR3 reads TGCGCCAGCAGCCTCAGACAGGATGGCACCGGGGAGCTGTTTTTT.

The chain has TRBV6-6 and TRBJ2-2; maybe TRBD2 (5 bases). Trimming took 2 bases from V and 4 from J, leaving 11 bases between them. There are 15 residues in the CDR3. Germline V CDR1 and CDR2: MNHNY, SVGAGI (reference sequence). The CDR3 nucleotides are TGTGCCAGCAGTTACGTCGCGGGTCTCACCGGGGAGCTGTTTTTT. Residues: CASSYVAGLTGELFF.

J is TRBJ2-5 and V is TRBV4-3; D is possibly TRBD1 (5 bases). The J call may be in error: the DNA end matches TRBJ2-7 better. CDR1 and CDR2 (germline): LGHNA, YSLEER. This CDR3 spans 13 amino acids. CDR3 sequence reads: CASSQTVGLEQYF. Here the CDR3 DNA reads TGCGCCAGCAGCCAGACAGTGGGGCTCGAGCAGTACTTC.

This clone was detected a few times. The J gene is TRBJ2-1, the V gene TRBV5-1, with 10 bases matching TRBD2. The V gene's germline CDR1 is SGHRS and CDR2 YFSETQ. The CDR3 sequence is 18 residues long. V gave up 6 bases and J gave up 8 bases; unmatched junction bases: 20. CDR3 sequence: CASNLLGGSSGRGYEQFF. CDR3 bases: TGCGCCAGCAACCTCCTCGGAGGGTCTAGCGGGAGAGGGTATGAGCAGTTCTTC. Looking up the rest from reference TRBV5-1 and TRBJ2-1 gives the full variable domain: KAGVTQTPRYLIKTRGQQVTLSCSPISGHRSVSWYQQTPGQGLQFLFEYFSETQRNKGNFPGRFSGRQFSNSRSEMNVSTLELGDSALYLCASNLLGGSSGRGYEQFFGPGTRLTVL.